The 20 T cell receptor beta chains below were found in one sample sequenced in a study of blood T cell repertoires in COVID-19. TCRdb's table, derived via immunoSEQ multiplex PCR, lists solely in-frame clones and lacks some. The data contain around 230,000 clones, just under 85% of them singletons. The source material was PBMCs or T cells enriched from blood (not recorded which). These receptors originate from a man aged 40-49 years who had recovered from COVID-19.

The CDR3 DNA follows: TGTGCCAGCAGTGGCCAGGGGATCAGCGAGCAGTACTTC. This codes for CASSGQGISEQYF. V usage is TRBV2 and J usage is TRBJ2-7; weak D call: TRBD1 (6 bases). Between the trimmed V and J ends, which lost 4 bases and 6 bases, there was a span of 13 bases. This CDR3 spans 13 amino acids. The germline V gene encodes CDR1 SNHLY and CDR2 FYNNEI. Combining the CDR3 with reference TRBV2 and TRBJ2-7 gives the whole variable domain EPEVTQTPSHQVTQMGQEVILRCVPISNHLYFYWYRQILGQKVEFLVSFYNNEISEKSEIFDDQFSVERPDGSNFTLKIRSTKLEDSAMYFCASSGQGISEQYFGPGTRLTVT.

The gene calls are TRBV2 and TRBJ2-1; a weak D match, TRBD1 (6 bases). With 11 bases removed from V and 7 bases from J, the gap between germline ends came to 21 bases. This CDR3 spans 14 amino acids. CDR1 SNHLY and CDR2 FYNNEI come from the germline V gene. The DNA for the CDR3 is TGTGCCTGCCTTACTGGGGGCCTGGGGAATGAGCAGTTCTTC. This gives the protein CACLTGGLGNEQFF.

This clone was seen a few times. The chain recombines TRBV5-4 with TRBJ1-2; D gene unclear. The CDR3 has 13 amino acids. The V gene lost 4 bases and the J gene lost 2 bases, with 9 bases spanning the gap. Looked up from germline, CDR1 is SGHNT and CDR2 is YYREEE (reference sequence). The CDR3 loop reads CASSRRVNYGYTF. CDR3 coding DNA: TGTGCCAGCAGCAGACGGGTGAACTATGGCTACACCTTC.

The chain joins TRBV6-5 to TRBJ1-4; 8 nucleotides agree with TRBD1. J was trimmed by 2 bases and V by 6 bases; bases with no gene match: 5. There are 15 residues in the CDR3. Germline CDR1 is MNHEY and CDR2 is SVGAGI. The CDR3 loop is CASRPQGATNEKLFF. The CDR3 DNA is TGTGCCAGCAGACCTCAGGGGGCGACTAATGAAAAACTGTTTTTT.

There are a few counts of this clone. The chain combines TRBV7-2 with TRBJ1-2; possible D gene TRBD1, 6 bases. This CDR3 contains 15 residues. The V gene lost 6 bases and the J gene lost 0 bases, with 14 bases spanning the gap. CDR1 is SGHTA, CDR2 FQGNSA, per germline. CDR3 loop: CASRGRDISNYGYTF. The CDR3 coding sequence is TGTGCCAGCAGAGGCAGGGACATCTCTAACTATGGCTACACCTTC. Drawing the rest from reference TRBV7-2 and TRBJ1-2, the complete variable domain is GAGVSQSPSNKVTEKGKDVELRCDPISGHTALYWYRQSLGQGLEFLIYFQGNSAPDKSGLPSDRFSAERTGGSVSTLTIQRTQQEDSAVYLCASRGRDISNYGYTFGSGTRLTVV.

This sequence joins TRBV7-3 and TRBJ1-5; possibly TRBD1 for D (5 bases). Germline loops: CDR1 SGHTA, CDR2 FQGTGA. The V end lost 6 bases, the J end lost 5 bases, and 17 bases lay between the germline ends. The CDR3 contains 15 residues. The CDR3 nucleotides are TGTGCCAGCAGTTCCGCGGGGGGTTCCTATCAGCCCCAGCATTTT. Translating gives CASSSAGGSYQPQHF. The full variable domain, with the rest looked up from reference TRBV7-3 and TRBJ1-5, is GAGVSQTPSNKVTEKGKYVELRCDPISGHTALYWYRQSLGQGPEFLIYFQGTGAADDSGLPNDRFFAVRPEGSVSTLKIQRTERGDSAVYLCASSSAGGSYQPQHFGDGTRLSIL.

This chain uses TRBV2 with TRBJ2-2; no clear D. Germline CDR1 is SNHLY and CDR2 is FYNNEI. This CDR3 region has 15 residues. V dropped 6 bases and J dropped 3 bases, with 14 bases sitting between them. For the CDR3, the DNA is TGTGCCAGCAGAGTACGCAGGTTAGACACCGGGGAGCTGTTTTTT. Translation: CASRVRRLDTGELFF. Full variable domain (missing parts from reference TRBV2 and TRBJ2-2): EPEVTQTPSHQVTQMGQEVILRCVPISNHLYFYWYRQILGQKVEFLVSFYNNEISEKSEIFDDQFSVERPDGSNFTLKIRSTKLEDSAMYFCASRVRRLDTGELFFGEGSRLTVL.

The chain recombines TRBV4-1 with TRBJ1-5, with 7 nucleotides matching TRBD1. There are 16 residues in the CDR3. CDR1 MGHRA and CDR2 YSYEKL come from the germline V gene. V lost 4 bases and J lost 3; bases outside the gene matches: 9. The CDR3 region has the DNA TGCGCCAGCAGCCGACAGGGTTACCTTTTCAATCAGCCCCAGCATTTT. It specifies CASSRQGYLFNQPQHF.

The V and J genes are TRBV9 and TRBJ2-3; D may be TRBD2 (6 bases). The germline CDR1 and CDR2 sequences are SGDLS and YYNGEE. This CDR3 spans 16 amino acids. V was trimmed by 0 bases and J by 4 bases, leaving 15 bases between them. The CDR3, as DNA: TGTGCCAGCAGCGTAGCTGGGGCGGGGTATGCAGATACGCAGTATTTT. This translates into CASSVAGAGYADTQYF.

This clone has just a few counts. The chain combines TRBV5-4 with TRBJ2-5; 8 positions agree with TRBD2. The trim removed 1 base at V and 2 bases at J, leaving 10 bases unmatched. Germline values: CDR1 SGHNT, CDR2 YYREEE (reference sequence). This CDR3 has 17 amino acids. Here the CDR3 reads CASSLKFAGGRQETQYF. CDR3 in DNA: TGTGCCAGCAGCTTGAAGTTTGCGGGGGGCCGACAAGAGACCCAGTACTTC.

This sequence joins TRBV30 and TRBJ2-2, with D perhaps TRBD1 (6 bases). Germline V CDR1 and CDR2: GTSNPN, SVGIG (reference sequence). Trimming cost V 3 bases and J 3 bases, with 23 bases left between them. This CDR3 contains 18 residues. The CDR3 DNA reads TGTGCCTGGAGAGACCTGGATATGGGATCAGGGGACACCGGGGAGCTGTTTTTT. Translating gives CAWRDLDMGSGDTGELFF.

This clone was recorded only once. The chain carries TRBV12-3 or TRBV12-4 and TRBJ1-5, with a possible D match to TRBD1 (6 bases). V lost 6 bases, J lost 7 bases, and 13 bases lay in between. The CDR3 loop spans 13 amino acids. The CDR3 is CASRIGGGQPQHF. In nucleotides, the CDR3 is TGTGCCAGCAGGATAGGGGGAGGGCAGCCCCAGCATTTT.

The CDR3 loop is CASSLPGQYYEQYF. DNA of the CDR3: TGTGCCAGCAGTTTACCGGGACAGTACTACGAGCAGTACTTC. The chain couples TRBV28 to TRBJ2-7; 7 nucleotides agree with TRBD1. The junction had 4 bases not matched to a gene; V was cut back by 2 bases and J by 3 bases. CDR3 length equals 14 residues. Germline CDR1 and CDR2: MDHEN and SYDVKM.

V usage is TRBV7-2 and J usage is TRBJ1-4; weak D call: TRBD1 (5 bases). V lost 5 bases and J lost 6, with 16 bases in between. CDR1 is SGHTA and CDR2 is FQGNSA in the germline V gene. The CDR3 length is 15 residues. CDR3 residues: CASSLQGRPDEKLFF. The CDR3, as DNA: TGTGCCAGCAGCCTTCAGGGCAGGCCCGATGAAAAACTGTTTTTT.

For this clone: The same CDR3 is also encoded by other DNA sequences in this sample. J is TRBJ2-7 and V is TRBV9; the D gene is possibly TRBD2 (6 bases). V was pared by 0 bases and J by 4 bases, with 11 bases between. The CDR3 loop spans 14 amino acids. Germline values: CDR1 SGDLS, CDR2 YYNGEE. This CDR3 is CASSVDGGAYEQYF. Here the CDR3 DNA reads TGTGCCAGCAGCGTAGACGGCGGGGCGTACGAGCAGTACTTC.

This rearrangement joins TRBV13 to TRBJ1-6; possibly TRBD1 for D (5 bases). The V gene's germline CDR1 is PRHDT and CDR2 FYEKMQ (reference sequence). V lost 3 bases, J lost 10 bases, and 13 bases lay in between. The CDR3 loop spans 14 amino acids. The CDR3 coding sequence is TGTGCCAGCAGCTTGGTCAGGGATAGATCACCCCTCCACTTT. Its protein is CASSLVRDRSPLHF. Looking up the rest from reference TRBV13 and TRBJ1-6 gives the full variable domain: AAGVIQSPRHLIKEKRETATLKCYPIPRHDTVYWYQQGPGQDPQFLISFYEKMQSDKGSIPDRFSAQQFSDYHSELNMSSLELGDSALYFCASSLVRDRSPLHFGNGTRLTVT.

V gene TRBV7-9 combines with J gene TRBJ2-1; D is ambiguous. Germline V gene lookup returns CDR1 SEHNR and CDR2 FQNEAQ (reference sequence). This CDR3 is built from 12 residues. Trimming pared 1 base from V and 9 bases from J, leaving 7 bases between. The chain's CDR3 is CASSLGSTEQFF. As DNA, the CDR3 is TGTGCCAGCAGCTTAGGGTCTACTGAGCAGTTCTTC. The full variable domain, its missing parts supplied by reference TRBV7-9 and TRBJ2-1, is DTGVSQNPRHKITKRGQNVTFRCDPISEHNRLYWYRQTLGQGPEFLTYFQNEAQLEKSRLLSDRFSAERPKGSFSTLEIQRTEQGDSAMYLCASSLGSTEQFFGPGTRLTVL.

This chain joins TRBV7-7 and TRBJ1-5; TRBD1 matches 8 bases. Unmatched junction bases numbered 4, after V lost 5 bases and J lost 7 bases. Germline CDR1 is SSHAT and CDR2 is FNYEAQ (reference sequence). CDR3 length: 13 residues. In DNA form, the CDR3 reads TGTGCCAGCAGCCCCGACAGGGGCCAGCCCCAGCATTTT. This translates into CASSPDRGQPQHF.

This clone came up a few times. CDR3 coding DNA: TGCGCCAGCAGCCAAGAGGTGGTTAAGGGGAATCAGCCCCAGCATTTT. Protein: CASSQEVVKGNQPQHF. V gene TRBV4-3 combines with J gene TRBJ1-5, with D tentatively TRBD1 (5 bases). CDR3 length: 16 residues. The ends were cut back, 0 bases at V and 4 bases at J, with 13 bases in the middle. Looked up from germline, CDR1 is LGHNA and CDR2 is YSLEER.

V is TRBV2 and J is TRBJ1-1; tentatively, D is TRBD1 (6 bases). The CDR3 contains 15 residues. CDR1 is SNHLY, CDR2 FYNNEI, per germline. Trimming pared 0 bases from V and 5 bases from J, leaving 13 bases between. The CDR3 sequence is CASSEATGRRTEAFF. The CDR3 region has the DNA TGTGCCAGCAGTGAAGCGACAGGTCGTAGGACTGAAGCTTTCTTT.